The clone carrying this TCR beta chain was found a few times. Its antigen remains unidentified. These data are taken from a study of spatial heterogeneity in lung cancer. Points from the study as a whole: Tracking of tumor mutation counts was seen in expanded intratumoral alpha and beta TCR counts.

The time point denotes: sample taken at primary tumor resection. Donation came from roughly 72 patients with untreated early-stage non-small cell lung cancer. Unsorted samples of tumor, nontumor lung or frozen PBMC had their whole RNA sequenced. From germline, CDR1 is ENHRY and CDR2 SYGVKD. The CDR3 loop spans 14 amino acids. Deletions cut 10 bases from V and 1 base from J, with 16 bases between. Single TCR cDNA molecules each had their own unique molecular identifier. TCRdb independently ran MiXCR on the 5' RACE reads; one entry per CDR3 protein. The table has around 1,700 distinct CDR3 sequences, 5% to 6% seen once.

The sample consisted of lung tumor tissue, taken at surgery. V gene TRBV10-3 combines with J gene TRBJ1-1; maybe TRBD1 (5 bases). This receptor was identified in a male donor with early-stage non-small cell lung cancer. CDR3 in amino acids: CASRDSDQNTEAFF. The CDR3 bases are TGTGCCAGTCGGGACTCCGACCAGAACACTGAAGCTTTCTTT.